This T cell receptor beta chain was sequenced for a study of human T cells and chemical hapten exposure. TCRdb re-called the RACE reads through MiXCR, storing one row per CDR3 protein. Among approximately 120,000 distinct CDR3 sequences listed, roughly a tenth were seen once. The length of the CDR3 is 16 residues. Looked up from germline, CDR1 is MNHEY and CDR2 is SVGEGT. With 0 bases removed from V and 10 bases from J, the gap between germline ends came to 21 bases. The sample's time point: patch test 2, 6 weeks after DPC sensitization. The treatment is: therapeutic diphenylcyclopropenone sensitization with weekly scalp DPC. This clonotype was observed a few times.

The receptor comes from a woman aged 40-49 years with alopecia areata. Some clones in this sample may be carry-over from other donors' samples. Sequences were derived from whole blood, sampled in connection with sensitization to the hapten diphenylcyclopropenone (DPC). The chain recombines TRBV6-2 or TRBV6-3 with TRBJ1-1; D possibly corresponds to TRBD1 (6 bases). The CDR3 DNA reads as TGTGCCAGCAGTTACTCGATCGGGGGCTCGCTTTCAGGAGCTTTCTTT. This encodes CASSYSIGGSLSGAFF.